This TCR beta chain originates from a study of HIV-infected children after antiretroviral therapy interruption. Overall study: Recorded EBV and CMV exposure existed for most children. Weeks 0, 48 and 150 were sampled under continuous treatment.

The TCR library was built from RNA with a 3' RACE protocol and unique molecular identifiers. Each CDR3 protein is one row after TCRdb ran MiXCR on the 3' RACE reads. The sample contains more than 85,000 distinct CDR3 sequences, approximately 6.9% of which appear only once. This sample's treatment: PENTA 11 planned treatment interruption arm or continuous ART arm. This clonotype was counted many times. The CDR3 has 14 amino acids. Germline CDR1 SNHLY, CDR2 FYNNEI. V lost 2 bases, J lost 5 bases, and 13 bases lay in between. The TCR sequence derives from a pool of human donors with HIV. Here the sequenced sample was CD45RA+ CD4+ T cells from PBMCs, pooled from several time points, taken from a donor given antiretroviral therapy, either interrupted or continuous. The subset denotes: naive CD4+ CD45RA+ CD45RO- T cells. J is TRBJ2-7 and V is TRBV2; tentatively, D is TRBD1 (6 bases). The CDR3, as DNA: TGTGCCAGCAGTGAAAGATTTGGGGGCCACGAGCAGTACTTC. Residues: CASSERFGGHEQYF.